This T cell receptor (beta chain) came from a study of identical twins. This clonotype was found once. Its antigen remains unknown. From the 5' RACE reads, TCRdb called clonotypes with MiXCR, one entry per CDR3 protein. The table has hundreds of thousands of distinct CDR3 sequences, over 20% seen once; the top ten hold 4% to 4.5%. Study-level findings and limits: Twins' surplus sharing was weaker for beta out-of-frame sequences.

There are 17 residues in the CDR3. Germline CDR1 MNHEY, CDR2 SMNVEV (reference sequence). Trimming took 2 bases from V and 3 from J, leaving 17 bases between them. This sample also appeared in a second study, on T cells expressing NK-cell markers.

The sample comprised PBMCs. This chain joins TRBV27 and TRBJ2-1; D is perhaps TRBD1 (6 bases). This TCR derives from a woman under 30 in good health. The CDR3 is CASSLASTGIGYNEQFF. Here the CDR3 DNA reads TGTGCCAGCAGTTTAGCCTCCACAGGGATAGGCTACAATGAGCAGTTCTTC.